A selection of T cell receptor beta chains follows, all from one sample in a study of blood T cell repertoires in COVID-19. Method: immunoSEQ multiplex PCR; TCRdb's copy keeps in-frame clones and lacks some. The sample holds over 200,000 clones; approximately 84% are singletons and the top ten take roughly 7.8%. Sequencing was performed on peripheral blood. The receptors shown here come from a woman aged 80 or older with COVID-19, enrolled during active disease. Each CDR3 is given with its conserved first and last residue. The D gene is left open where the match is weak. Only part of the rows carry a size: once, few, many, or a class if the clone is expanded.

j_call d_call clone_size v_call cdr3_nt cdr3_aa
TRBJ1-4 NA NA TRBV19 TGTGCCAGTGGCAGGGGAAAACTGTTTTTT CASGRGKLFF
TRBJ1-5 TRBD1 NA TRBV2 TGTGCCAGCAGGACCGGGACAGGGAGCGATCAGCCCCAGCATTTT CASRTGTGSDQPQHF
TRBJ1-3 NA NA TRBV7-9 TGTGCCAGCAGCTCGGGGTCTGGAAACACCATATATTTT CASSSGSGNTIYF
TRBJ1-5 TRBD1 few TRBV6-1 TGTGCCAGCAGTGAACCGGGACAGGGGGACCATCAGCCCCAGCATTTT CASSEPGQGDHQPQHF
TRBJ2-7 TRBD1 NA TRBV7-8 TGTGCCAGCAGAAAGAACCGGGACAGGGGTTACGAGCAGTACTTC CASRKNRDRGYEQYF
TRBJ1-5 NA NA TRBV28 TGTGCCAGCATTCAAGCGGCGGGAATCAATCAGCCCCAGCATTTT CASIQAAGINQPQHF
TRBJ1-3 TRBD1 NA TRBV5-1 TGCGCCAGCAGCTACGAACAGGGGGGATTTGCTGGAAACACCATATATTTT CASSYEQGGFAGNTIYF
TRBJ2-2 NA NA TRBV7-6 TGTGCCAGCAGCTCCGGGACCGGGGAGCTGTTTTTT CASSSGTGELFF
TRBJ2-7 TRBD2 NA TRBV4-1 TGCGCCAGCAGCCAAGAAAGCGGGAGGCCCTACGAGCAGTACTTC CASSQESGRPYEQYF
TRBJ1-6 NA NA TRBV5-1 TGCGCCAGCAGCTTGGGTATAAGTGGAGTAATTTCACCCCTCCACTTT CASSLGISGVISPLHF
TRBJ1-2 NA once TRBV2 TGTGCCAGCAGTGAGTCAGGGCCCGGCTACACCTTC CASSESGPGYTF
TRBJ2-6 NA few TRBV5-1 TGCGCCAGCAGTCTCGAACGGTCCTCTGGGGCCAACGTCCTGACTTTC CASSLERSSGANVLTF
TRBJ1-2 NA NA TRBV3-1/TRBV3-2 TGTGCCAGCAGCCAAGAAGATCGAGCAAACTATGGCTACACCTTC CASSQEDRANYGYTF
TRBJ2-5 NA once TRBV7-2 TGTGCCAGCAGCTTAGCTGTGGACTCCGAGGTGACCCAGTACTTC CASSLAVDSEVTQYF
TRBJ1-5 NA NA TRBV2 TGTGCCAGCAGAACCGACAGAGGTGGCAATCAGCCCCAGCATTTT CASRTDRGGNQPQHF
TRBJ2-7 NA NA TRBV5-5 TGTGCCAGCAGCTTGGCCGAGGGGACTGGCCATCCAGGCTACGAGCAGTACTTC CASSLAEGTGHPGYEQYF
TRBJ2-3 TRBD2 NA TRBV19 TGTGCCACCTCTCCCGGGACTAGCGGATTAAAGCAGTATTTT CATSPGTSGLKQYF
TRBJ1-2 TRBD1 NA TRBV10-3 TGTGCCATCAGTGAGAGGGACAGGGGGGCGGATGGCTACACCTTC CAISERDRGADGYTF
TRBJ1-4 NA NA TRBV18 TGTGCCAGCTCGAGAGGGCGCACAACAACTAATGAAAAACTGTTTTTT CASSRGRTTTNEKLFF
TRBJ1-3 TRBD1 NA TRBV5-5 TGTGCCAGCAGCTGGGGACAGAGCTCTGGAAACACCATATATTTT CASSWGQSSGNTIYF